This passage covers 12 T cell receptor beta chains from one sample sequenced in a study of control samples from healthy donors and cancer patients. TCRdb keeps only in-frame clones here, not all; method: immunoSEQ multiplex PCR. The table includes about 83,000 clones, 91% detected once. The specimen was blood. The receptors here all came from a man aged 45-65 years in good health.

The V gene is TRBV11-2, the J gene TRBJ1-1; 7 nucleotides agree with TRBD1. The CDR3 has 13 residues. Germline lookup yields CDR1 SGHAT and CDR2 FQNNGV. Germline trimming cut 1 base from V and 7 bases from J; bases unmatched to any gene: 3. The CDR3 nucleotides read TGTGCCAGCAGCTTAGGTCGACAGGGTGAAGCTTTCTTT. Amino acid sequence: CASSLGRQGEAFF.

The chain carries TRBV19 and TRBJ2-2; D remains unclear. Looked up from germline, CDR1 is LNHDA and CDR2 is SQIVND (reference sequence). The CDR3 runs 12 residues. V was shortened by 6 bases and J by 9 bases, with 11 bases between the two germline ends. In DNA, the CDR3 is TGTGCCAGTAGCAAACGAGCCCGGGAGCTGTTTTTT. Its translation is CASSKRARELFF.

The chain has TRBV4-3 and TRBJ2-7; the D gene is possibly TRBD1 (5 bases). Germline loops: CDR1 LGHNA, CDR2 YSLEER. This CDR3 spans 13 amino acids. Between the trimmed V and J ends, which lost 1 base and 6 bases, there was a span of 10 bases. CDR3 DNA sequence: TGCGCCAGCAGCCAAGGGCAGGGCCTCGAGCAGTACTTC. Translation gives CASSQGQGLEQYF.

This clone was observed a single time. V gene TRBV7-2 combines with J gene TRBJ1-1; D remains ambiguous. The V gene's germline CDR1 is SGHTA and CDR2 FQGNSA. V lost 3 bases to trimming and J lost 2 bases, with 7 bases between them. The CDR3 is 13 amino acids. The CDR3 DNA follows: TGTGCCAGCAGCTTGGACTTTAACACTGAAGCTTTCTTT. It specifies CASSLDFNTEAFF. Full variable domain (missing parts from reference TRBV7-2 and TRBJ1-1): GAGVSQSPSNKVTEKGKDVELRCDPISGHTALYWYRQSLGQGLEFLIYFQGNSAPDKSGLPSDRFSAERTGGSVSTLTIQRTQQEDSAVYLCASSLDFNTEAFFGQGTRLTVV.

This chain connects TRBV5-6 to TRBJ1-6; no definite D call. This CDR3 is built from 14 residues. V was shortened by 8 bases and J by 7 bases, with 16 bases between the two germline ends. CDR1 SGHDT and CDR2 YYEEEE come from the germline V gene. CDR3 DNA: TGTGCCAGTATCCAAGGGCTTTCGAATTCACCCCTCCACTTT. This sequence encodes CASIQGLSNSPLHF.

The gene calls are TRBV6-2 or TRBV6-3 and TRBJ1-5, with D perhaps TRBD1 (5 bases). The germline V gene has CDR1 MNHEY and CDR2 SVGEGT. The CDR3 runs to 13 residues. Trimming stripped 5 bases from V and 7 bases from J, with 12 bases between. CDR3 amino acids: CASSIGTRQPQHF. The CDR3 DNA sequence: TGTGCCAGCAGTATCGGGACCCGACAGCCCCAGCATTTT.

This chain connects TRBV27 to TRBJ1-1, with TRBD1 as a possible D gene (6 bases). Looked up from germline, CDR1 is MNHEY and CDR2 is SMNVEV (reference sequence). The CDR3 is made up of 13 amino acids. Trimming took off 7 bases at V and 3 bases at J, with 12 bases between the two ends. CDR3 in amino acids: CASKGRGYTEAFF. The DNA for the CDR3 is TGTGCCAGCAAGGGCAGGGGTTACACTGAAGCTTTCTTT.

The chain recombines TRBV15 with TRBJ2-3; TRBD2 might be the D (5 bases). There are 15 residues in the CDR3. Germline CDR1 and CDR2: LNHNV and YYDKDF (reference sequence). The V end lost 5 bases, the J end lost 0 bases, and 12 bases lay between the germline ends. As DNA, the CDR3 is TGTGCCACCAGCTTGGCGAGGACTAGCACAGATACGCAGTATTTT. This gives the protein CATSLARTSTDTQYF.

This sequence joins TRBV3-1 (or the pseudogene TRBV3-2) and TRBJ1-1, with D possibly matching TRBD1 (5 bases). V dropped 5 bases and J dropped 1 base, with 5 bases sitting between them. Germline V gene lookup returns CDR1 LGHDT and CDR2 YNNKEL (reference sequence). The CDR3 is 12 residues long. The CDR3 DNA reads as TGTGCCAGCAGCGGGGGGAACACTGAAGCTTTCTTT. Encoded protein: CASSGGNTEAFF.

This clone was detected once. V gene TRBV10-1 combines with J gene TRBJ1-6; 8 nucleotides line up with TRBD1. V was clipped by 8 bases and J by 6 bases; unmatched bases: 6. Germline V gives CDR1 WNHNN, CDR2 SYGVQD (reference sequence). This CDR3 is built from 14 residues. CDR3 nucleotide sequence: TGCGCCAGCCAAGGGACAGGTTCTAATTCACCCCTCCACTTT. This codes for CASQGTGSNSPLHF.

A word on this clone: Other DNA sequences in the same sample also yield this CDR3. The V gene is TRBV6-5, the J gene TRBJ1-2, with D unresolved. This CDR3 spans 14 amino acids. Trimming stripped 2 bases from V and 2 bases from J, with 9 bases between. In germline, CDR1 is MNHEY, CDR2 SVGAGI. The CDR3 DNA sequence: TGTGCCAGCAGTTACCTAGGAGGGAACTATGGCTACACCTTC. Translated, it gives CASSYLGGNYGYTF.

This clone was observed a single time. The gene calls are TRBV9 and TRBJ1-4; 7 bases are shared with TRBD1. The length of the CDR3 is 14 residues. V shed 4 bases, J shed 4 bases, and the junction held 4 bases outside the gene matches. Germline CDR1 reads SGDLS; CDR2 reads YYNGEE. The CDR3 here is CASSRDSNNEKLFF. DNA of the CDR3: TGTGCCAGCAGCCGGGACAGTAATAATGAAAAACTGTTTTTT.